This is a list of T cell receptor beta chains from one sample in a study of CD8 T cells in ankylosing spondylitis. From the 5' RACE reads, TCRdb called clonotypes with MiXCR, one entry per CDR3 protein. The sample records around 250,000 distinct CDR3 sequences, roughly 32% being singletons. Specimen: blood, either unsorted or a sorted T cell fraction (not recorded which). The receptor set was obtained from a male donor with ankylosing spondylitis or in good health (not recorded which). The CDR3 runs from the conserved cysteine through the conserved F or W. The order of the fields is V gene, J gene, clone size, D gene, CDR3 DNA, CDR3 protein. The D gene is left open where the match is weak. Part of the rows lack a size; the others show once, few, many or a class for expanded clones.

v_gene: TRBV29-1; j_gene: TRBJ1-2; abundance: NA; d_gene: NA; CDR3nt: TGCAGCGTTGAAGATCGGCTCGCGAACTATGGCTACACCTTC; CDR3aa: CSVEDRLANYGYTF
v_gene: TRBV12-3/TRBV12-4; j_gene: TRBJ2-5; abundance: once; d_gene: NA; CDR3nt: TGTGCCAGCAGTTCGGGGGAAGAGACCCAGTACTTC; CDR3aa: CASSSGEETQYF
v_gene: TRBV30; j_gene: TRBJ2-2; abundance: NA; d_gene: NA; CDR3nt: TGTGCCTGGAACGAAGGCAGGTCCGGGGAGCTGTTTTTT; CDR3aa: CAWNEGRSGELFF
v_gene: TRBV12-3/TRBV12-4; j_gene: TRBJ2-2; abundance: once; d_gene: TRBD2; CDR3nt: TGTGCCAGCAGTTTAACTAGCGGAGACCCCACCGGGGAGCTGTTTTTT; CDR3aa: CASSLTSGDPTGELFF
v_gene: TRBV7-8; j_gene: TRBJ1-5; abundance: few; d_gene: TRBD1; CDR3nt: TGTGCCAGCAGCTTAGGACAGGGCCCTAATCAGCCCCAGCATTTT; CDR3aa: CASSLGQGPNQPQHF
v_gene: TRBV5-1; j_gene: TRBJ2-3; abundance: few; d_gene: NA; CDR3nt: TGCGCCAGCAGCCCCCTAGGGTCAGATACGCAGTATTTT; CDR3aa: CASSPLGSDTQYF
v_gene: TRBV11-2; j_gene: TRBJ2-1; abundance: NA; d_gene: NA; CDR3nt: TGTGCCAGCAGCCGTCACTCGTACGTACGTGGAAGCTCCTACAATGAGCAGTTCTTC; CDR3aa: CASSRHSYVRGSSYNEQFF
v_gene: TRBV12-3/TRBV12-4; j_gene: TRBJ2-2; abundance: NA; d_gene: TRBD1; CDR3nt: TGTGCCAGCAGTAGGGACAGGGCGGCCGGGGAGCTGTTTTTT; CDR3aa: CASSRDRAAGELFF
v_gene: TRBV12-3/TRBV12-4; j_gene: TRBJ2-3; abundance: few; d_gene: TRBD1; CDR3nt: TGTGCCAGCAGTCTCGACAGGGCGACCACAGATACGCAGTATTTT; CDR3aa: CASSLDRATTDTQYF
v_gene: TRBV28; j_gene: TRBJ2-3; abundance: once; d_gene: NA; CDR3nt: TGTGCCAGCTCAGTCAGGGATACGCAGTATTTT; CDR3aa: CASSVRDTQYF
v_gene: TRBV20-1; j_gene: TRBJ2-7; abundance: few; d_gene: NA; CDR3nt: TGCAGTGCCAGCCGAGCAGGGCAAAGTTCCTACGAGCAGTACTTC; CDR3aa: CSASRAGQSSYEQYF
v_gene: TRBV6-5; j_gene: TRBJ2-3; abundance: few; d_gene: NA; CDR3nt: TGTGCCAGCAGTTACAAACGGGGGAACACAGATACGCAGTATTTT; CDR3aa: CASSYKRGNTDTQYF
v_gene: TRBV12-3/TRBV12-4; j_gene: TRBJ2-1; abundance: few; d_gene: TRBD2; CDR3nt: TGTGCCAGCAGCGGGGGGAGGGTGAAGCGGTCCTACAATGAGCAGTTCTTC; CDR3aa: CASSGGRVKRSYNEQFF
v_gene: TRBV20-1; j_gene: TRBJ2-1; abundance: NA; d_gene: TRBD2; CDR3nt: TGCAGTGCTAGAAAGGGACTAGCGGTTTACAATGAGCAGTTCTTC; CDR3aa: CSARKGLAVYNEQFF
v_gene: TRBV7-9; j_gene: TRBJ2-2; abundance: NA; d_gene: NA; CDR3nt: TGTGCCAGCAGCTTAGCCCCGACAGCGAACACCGGGGAGCTGTTTTTT; CDR3aa: CASSLAPTANTGELFF
v_gene: TRBV20-1; j_gene: TRBJ2-1; abundance: few; d_gene: TRBD2; CDR3nt: TGCAGTGCCCCAGCGGGGGGTCGTCTTTTCAATGAGCAGTTCTTC; CDR3aa: CSAPAGGRLFNEQFF
v_gene: TRBV4-1; j_gene: TRBJ1-2; abundance: few; d_gene: NA; CDR3nt: TGCGCCAGCAGCCAAGTGTCGACAGTCCCCTATGGCTACACCTTC; CDR3aa: CASSQVSTVPYGYTF
v_gene: TRBV9; j_gene: TRBJ2-3; abundance: few; d_gene: NA; CDR3nt: TGTGCCAGCAGCGTCCGGGTCCAGGGAGATACGCAGTATTTT; CDR3aa: CASSVRVQGDTQYF
v_gene: TRBV20-1; j_gene: TRBJ1-2; abundance: NA; d_gene: NA; CDR3nt: TGCAGTGCTAGAGCGACAGAAAGCTATGGCTACACCTTC; CDR3aa: CSARATESYGYTF
v_gene: TRBV29-1; j_gene: TRBJ2-7; abundance: NA; d_gene: NA; CDR3nt: TGCAGCGTTTATGGGCTGGAGGGCGAGCAGTACTTC; CDR3aa: CSVYGLEGEQYF
v_gene: TRBV28; j_gene: TRBJ2-1; abundance: NA; d_gene: NA; CDR3nt: TGTGCCAGCACCCTTAGGTTAGGGGGCGGGGGCAATGAGCAGTTCTTC; CDR3aa: CASTLRLGGGGNEQFF
v_gene: TRBV7-8; j_gene: TRBJ2-3; abundance: NA; d_gene: TRBD1; CDR3nt: TGTGCCAGCAGCTTAGTTGTCCGGACAGGGACCGACACAGATACGCAGTATTTT; CDR3aa: CASSLVVRTGTDTDTQYF
v_gene: TRBV5-6; j_gene: TRBJ2-7; abundance: few; d_gene: NA; CDR3nt: TGTGCCAGCACCTCGGACAGTAGCTCCTACGAGCAGTACTTC; CDR3aa: CASTSDSSSYEQYF
v_gene: TRBV9; j_gene: TRBJ2-3; abundance: few; d_gene: NA; CDR3nt: TGTGCCAGCAGCATAAGCCCTGACACAGATACGCAGTATTTT; CDR3aa: CASSISPDTDTQYF
v_gene: TRBV12-3/TRBV12-4; j_gene: TRBJ2-3; abundance: few; d_gene: NA; CDR3nt: TGTGCCAGCAGTCCCGTGGGGGCAGGGACAGATACGCAGTATTTT; CDR3aa: CASSPVGAGTDTQYF
v_gene: TRBV20-1; j_gene: TRBJ2-5; abundance: NA; d_gene: NA; CDR3nt: TGCAGTGCTAGAGATTATGGACTCACGGCAGGAGAGACCCAGTACTTC; CDR3aa: CSARDYGLTAGETQYF
v_gene: TRBV15; j_gene: TRBJ1-4; abundance: NA; d_gene: TRBD1; CDR3nt: TGTGCCACAACCTTAGACAGGGCCGCTAATGAAAAACTGTTTTTT; CDR3aa: CATTLDRAANEKLFF
v_gene: TRBV6-5; j_gene: TRBJ1-1; abundance: NA; d_gene: NA; CDR3nt: TGTGCCAGCAGTTACTCGAAACACACTGAAGCTTTCTTT; CDR3aa: CASSYSKHTEAFF
v_gene: TRBV20-1; j_gene: TRBJ2-4; abundance: NA; d_gene: NA; CDR3nt: TGCAGTGCTAGTGAGGTCCCGGATACGGCCAAAAACATTCAGTACTTC; CDR3aa: CSASEVPDTAKNIQYF
v_gene: TRBV4-1; j_gene: TRBJ2-2; abundance: few; d_gene: NA; CDR3nt: TGCGCCAGCAGCCCCGATTCGAACACCGGGGAGCTGTTTTTT; CDR3aa: CASSPDSNTGELFF
v_gene: TRBV20-1; j_gene: TRBJ2-7; abundance: NA; d_gene: NA; CDR3nt: TGCAGTGGACGGGGGCGCCTCTCCTACGAGCAGTACTTC; CDR3aa: CSGRGRLSYEQYF
v_gene: TRBV10-3; j_gene: TRBJ2-7; abundance: many; d_gene: TRBD1; CDR3nt: TGTGCCATCAGTGAGTCCCGGACAGGCTACGAGCAGTACTTC; CDR3aa: CAISESRTGYEQYF
v_gene: TRBV7-2; j_gene: TRBJ1-2; abundance: few; d_gene: NA; CDR3nt: TGTGCCAGCAGCTTTAGTGCGGGGGGCGCCTCTGGCTACACCTTC; CDR3aa: CASSFSAGGASGYTF
v_gene: TRBV20-1; j_gene: TRBJ2-7; abundance: NA; d_gene: TRBD2; CDR3nt: TGCAGTGCTCCGGCGGGGGCCTACGAGCAGTACTTC; CDR3aa: CSAPAGAYEQYF
v_gene: TRBV20-1; j_gene: TRBJ2-1; abundance: NA; d_gene: NA; CDR3nt: TGCAGTGCCGAGACTAGGGGCTACAATGAGCAGTTCTTC; CDR3aa: CSAETRGYNEQFF
v_gene: TRBV25-1; j_gene: TRBJ1-1; abundance: NA; d_gene: NA; CDR3nt: TGTGCCAGCAGATCATTGAATATTAGGGGAGAGACTGAAGCTTTCTTT; CDR3aa: CASRSLNIRGETEAFF
v_gene: TRBV20-1; j_gene: TRBJ2-3; abundance: NA; d_gene: TRBD2; CDR3nt: TGCAGTGCTAGAGATCTCGGGGGGGCCGGTCCAGATACGCAGTATTTT; CDR3aa: CSARDLGGAGPDTQYF
v_gene: TRBV27; j_gene: TRBJ2-5; abundance: NA; d_gene: TRBD1; CDR3nt: TGTGCCAGCAGTTTATTTTTGGGACAGCAAGAGACCCAGTACTTC; CDR3aa: CASSLFLGQQETQYF
v_gene: TRBV29-1; j_gene: TRBJ2-1; abundance: NA; d_gene: TRBD1; CDR3nt: TGCAGCGTTGAAGACACAGGGGCTAGCTCCTACAATGAGCAGTTCTTC; CDR3aa: CSVEDTGASSYNEQFF
v_gene: TRBV11-2; j_gene: TRBJ2-5; abundance: NA; d_gene: NA; CDR3nt: TGTGCCAGCAGCTTTGATAGTCTGGAGACCCAGTACTTC; CDR3aa: CASSFDSLETQYF
v_gene: TRBV20-1; j_gene: TRBJ1-2; abundance: many; d_gene: NA; CDR3nt: TGCAGTGCCACAGGGTCAGGAGGCTACACCTTC; CDR3aa: CSATGSGGYTF
v_gene: TRBV12-3/TRBV12-4; j_gene: TRBJ1-1; abundance: few; d_gene: TRBD1; CDR3nt: TGTGCCAGCAGGACTAGACAGGGGGAAGCTTTCTTT; CDR3aa: CASRTRQGEAFF
v_gene: TRBV11-1; j_gene: TRBJ2-2; abundance: few; d_gene: TRBD2; CDR3nt: TGTGCCAGCAGCTTCCCCACCCTAGCGGGGGGGCTAGACACCGGGGAGCTGTTTTTT; CDR3aa: CASSFPTLAGGLDTGELFF
v_gene: TRBV5-1; j_gene: TRBJ2-1; abundance: NA; d_gene: TRBD2; CDR3nt: TGCGCCAGCAGCATGGGACTAAACAATGAGCAGTTCTTC; CDR3aa: CASSMGLNNEQFF
v_gene: TRBV2; j_gene: TRBJ2-2; abundance: few; d_gene: NA; CDR3nt: TGTGCCAGCAGTGATCGAAGTGTCGGGGAGCTGTTTTTT; CDR3aa: CASSDRSVGELFF
v_gene: TRBV27; j_gene: TRBJ2-7; abundance: once; d_gene: NA; CDR3nt: TGTGCCAGCAGTTTAAGGATGGCCTACGAGCAGTACTTC; CDR3aa: CASSLRMAYEQYF
v_gene: TRBV21-1; j_gene: TRBJ2-7; abundance: NA; d_gene: NA; CDR3nt: TGTGCCAGCAGCACCCGGACAGGGCCCTACGAGCAGTACTTC; CDR3aa: CASSTRTGPYEQYF
v_gene: TRBV4-2; j_gene: TRBJ2-7; abundance: NA; d_gene: TRBD1; CDR3nt: TGTGCCAGCAGCCAAAAGACAGGGGACCACGAGCAGTACTTC; CDR3aa: CASSQKTGDHEQYF
v_gene: TRBV21-1; j_gene: TRBJ1-2; abundance: NA; d_gene: NA; CDR3nt: TGTGCCAGCAGCAAAGATCCCCTCAGTGGCTACACCTTC; CDR3aa: CASSKDPLSGYTF
v_gene: TRBV28; j_gene: TRBJ2-7; abundance: once; d_gene: NA; CDR3nt: TGTGCCAGCAGTCCCCGCACAGAAGGAGGCGAGCAGTACTTC; CDR3aa: CASSPRTEGGEQYF